This TCR beta chain appears in the sequencing data of a study of blood T cell repertoires in COVID-19. Clones were sequenced by immunoSEQ multiplex PCR, and TCRdb holds only the in-frame ones, with some missing. The table lists 100,000 to 150,000 clones, around nine tenths of them singletons. The length of the CDR3 is 15 residues. Germline CDR1 and CDR2: SGHTA and FQGNSA. V lost 3 bases to trimming and J lost 5 bases, with 13 bases between them. The V gene is TRBV7-2, the J gene TRBJ2-2; TRBD2 is a possible D gene (5 bases). Sequenced sample: peripheral blood. The clonotype originates from a woman between 70 and 85 years old with COVID-19, enrolled during active disease. The CDR3 nucleotides read TGTGCCAGCAGCTTCTCACTAGATGGGACCGGGGAGCTGTTTTTT. As protein: CASSFSLDGTGELFF.